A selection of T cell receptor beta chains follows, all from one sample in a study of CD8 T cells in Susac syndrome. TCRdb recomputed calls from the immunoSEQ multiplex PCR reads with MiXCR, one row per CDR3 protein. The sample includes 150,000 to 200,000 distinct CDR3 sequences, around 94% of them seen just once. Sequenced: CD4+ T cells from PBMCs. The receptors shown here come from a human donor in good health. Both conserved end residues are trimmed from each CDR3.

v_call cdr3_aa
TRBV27 ASRDGGNEKLF
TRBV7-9 ASSPDRTEAF
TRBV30 AWSGGGTQY
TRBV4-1 ASSLGQERSQETQY
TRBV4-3 ASSQDRTSGAF
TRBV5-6 ASSLGGQGWETQY
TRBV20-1 SASRHQETQY
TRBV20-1 SGEYGTGSRDTQY
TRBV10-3 AISVSKETQY
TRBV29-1 SVWDRQPSGANVLT
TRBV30 AWSAPRYRVSYNEQF
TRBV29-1 SVTDPGTRTYEQY
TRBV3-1 ASSQDPLIGSPLH
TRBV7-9 ASSSKDPWGTEAF
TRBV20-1 SPGGGGETQY
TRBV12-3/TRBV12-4 ASIQTGGTEAF
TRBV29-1 SVDEGATDTQY
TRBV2 ASSDGGNQPQH
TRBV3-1 ASSQELQYTGELF
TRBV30 AWGGKSFNYGYT
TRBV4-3 ASSQEGQGRTGELF
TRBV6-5 ASSYMVATNEQF
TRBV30 AWSVASANTIY
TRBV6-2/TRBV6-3 ASRPLQRDYEQY
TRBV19 ASSAGTPSYVQY
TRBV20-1 SARDSSGIGPLH
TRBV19 ASTQEGKETQY
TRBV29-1 SVQQSYNSPLH
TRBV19 ASSPNRQFSGANVLT
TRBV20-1 SAGQGPFHNSYEQY
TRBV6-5 ASSYSFTGPDTQY
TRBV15 ATSRDAGVTEAF
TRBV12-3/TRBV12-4 ASSFREPETQY
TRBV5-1 ASSPSSSGGQETQY
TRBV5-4 ASSSPGQGAGTGELF
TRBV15 ATSAREGKLF
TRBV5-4 ASSFDQTQY
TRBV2 ATSPGAGNTIY
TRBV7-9 ASSLASDNSPLH
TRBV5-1 ASSLEGVYEQY
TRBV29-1 SVLGQLNTEAF
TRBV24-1 ATKDGNTGELF
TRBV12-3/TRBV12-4 ASTNRADSPLH
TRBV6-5 ASMRDPSGANVLT
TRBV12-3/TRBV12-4 ASSPSGTGVSPLH
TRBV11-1 ASSPTSGKETQY
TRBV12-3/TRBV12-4 ASTWGSGGPTDTQY
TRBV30 AWSVPQGAEQY
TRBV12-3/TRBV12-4 ASSWTAEQY
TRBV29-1 SVGQSIANTGELF
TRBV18 ASSPAGGRETQY
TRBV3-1 ASSQAPERGSYEQY
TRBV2 ASRIERLAGVSTDTQY
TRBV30 AWSVQGARETQY
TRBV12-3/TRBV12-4 ASSLGDGYEQY